This T cell receptor (beta chain) was observed in a study of regulatory T cells in long-lasting Graves disease. Stated time point: newly diagnosed GD, antithyroid drugs for less than 3 months. RNA from PBMCs was the source of the TCR library. Graves' disease diagnosis was established per American Thyroid Association guidelines. Sequencing libraries for TCR beta were prepared with iRepertoire HTBI primers and Arm-PCR of CDR3 regions. TCRdb used MiXCR to reprocess the multiplex PCR reads, holding one entry per CDR3 protein. The sample carries some 250,000 distinct CDR3 sequences, around 16% recorded once. This clonotype was counted a few times. This CDR3 has 12 amino acids. V lost 1 base and J 9 bases, leaving 9 bases between the germline ends. Germline CDR1 and CDR2: LGHDT and YNNKEL (reference sequence).

V usage is TRBV3-1 and J usage is TRBJ2-5; D possibly corresponds to TRBD2 (5 bases). Sequences were derived from peripheral blood mononuclear cells (PBMCs), sampled at new diagnosis, from a patient treated with antithyroid drugs. The sequence came from a female donor with Graves disease. The CDR3 sequence is CASSQVTGSQYF. The CDR3 region has the DNA TGTGCCAGCAGCCAAGTGACGGGGTCCCAGTACTTC.